These T cell receptor beta chains were read from a single sample in a study of T cells in Graves' hyperthyroidism and ophthalmopathy. MiXCR was run by TCRdb on the multiplex PCR reads, yielding one entry per CDR3 protein. The table lists just over 550,000 distinct CDR3 sequences, around 45% of them singletons. Sequenced input: peripheral blood or thyroid tissue (not recorded which). The receptors were gathered from a woman under 30 with Graves' hyperthyroidism. Each CDR3 is given with its conserved first and last residue. The order of the fields is V gene, CDR3 length, D gene, J gene, clone size, CDR3 DNA, CDR3 protein. The D gene is left open where the match is weak. The listing skips clone size in some rows; elsewhere it reads once, few, many or a size class.

>TRBV19|12|NA|TRBJ2-7|many
TGTGCCAGTAAGGCTCAGAATCACGAGCAGTACTTC
CASKAQNHEQYF
>TRBV10-3|14|NA|TRBJ1-5|many
TGTGCCATCAGTGAGTCCGGTTCCAATCAGCCCCAGCATTTT
CAISESGSNQPQHF
>TRBV12-5|15|TRBD1|TRBJ1-6|NA
TGTGCTAGTGGTTTGGGAACAGGGGGCAATTCACCCCTCCACTTT
CASGLGTGGNSPLHF
>TRBV2|13|NA|TRBJ2-7|many
TGTGCCAGCATGCGCACGGGTCAAAACGAGCAGTACTTC
CASMRTGQNEQYF
>TRBV12-3/TRBV12-4|15|NA|TRBJ2-6|NA
TGTGCCAGCAGTTTAAAAGAGACTGGGGCCAACGTCCTGACTTTC
CASSLKETGANVLTF
>TRBV20-1|12|NA|TRBJ2-5|NA
TGCAGTGCTAGGGCTTCTTCAGAGACCCAGTACTTC
CSARASSETQYF
>TRBV7-2|15|NA|TRBJ1-5|many
TGTGCCAGCAGCCGACAGAGCCTTAGCAATCAGCCCCAGCATTTT
CASSRQSLSNQPQHF
>TRBV7-2|15|TRBD2|TRBJ2-7|NA
TGTGCCAGCAGTCTGTTGCGGGGAGCGGGGCGCGAGCAGTACTTC
CASSLLRGAGREQYF
>TRBV5-1|14|NA|TRBJ1-1|NA
TGCGCCAGCAGCCTCTGGGACGGTCCCAGAGAGGCTTTCTTT
CASSLWDGPREAFF
>TRBV2|14|NA|TRBJ1-3|many
TGTGCCAGCACCGGGACAACCTCTGGAAACACCATATATTTT
CASTGTTSGNTIYF
>TRBV2|13|TRBD1|TRBJ1-1|few
TGTGCCAGCAGGTTACAGGGGCCCACTGAAGCTTTCTTT
CASRLQGPTEAFF
>TRBV7-3|14|TRBD1|TRBJ1-2|NA
TGTGCCAGCTCAGTTGGGACAGGCTTCTATGGCTACACCTTC
CASSVGTGFYGYTF
>TRBV7-9|17|NA|TRBJ2-2|few
TGTGCCAGCAGCCACTCCGTCGTGGGGACGAACACCGGGGAGCTGTTTTTT
CASSHSVVGTNTGELFF
>TRBV7-9|15|TRBD1|TRBJ1-6|NA
TGTGCCAGCAGCTTACCAGGGGGTGTTAATTCACCCCTCCACTTT
CASSLPGGVNSPLHF
>TRBV7-6|14|NA|TRBJ2-7|NA
TGTGCCAGCAGCTTAGGATGGGGCTTCTACGAGCAGTACTTC
CASSLGWGFYEQYF
>TRBV24-1|15|NA|TRBJ1-1|NA
TGTGCCACCAGTGATGGCCAGGGGTGGGACAATGAAGCTTTCTTT
CATSDGQGWDNEAFF
>TRBV9|14|NA|TRBJ1-2|many
TGTGCCAGCAGCGGGACGGTGCGTGACTATGGCTACACCTTC
CASSGTVRDYGYTF
>TRBV29-1|14|NA|TRBJ2-1|NA
TGCAGCGTTGAGGGGAGGGGGCGCGAGGATGAGCAGTTCTTC
CSVEGRGREDEQFF
>TRBV7-9|14|NA|TRBJ1-5|NA
TGTGCCAGCAGCCCCGGGGTGGCCGGTGGGCCCCAGCATTTT
CASSPGVAGGPQHF
>TRBV7-9|13|TRBD1|TRBJ1-4|NA
TGTGCCAGCAGGAGACAGGGAGATGGAAAACTGTTTTTT
CASRRQGDGKLFF
>TRBV7-3|15|TRBD1|TRBJ2-5|NA
TGTGCTAGTGGTTCCGGACAGGGTAAACAAGAGACCCAGTACTTC
CASGSGQGKQETQYF
>TRBV5-4|9|NA|TRBJ1-6|NA
TGTGCCAGCAGCTTGGGCCTCCACTTT
CASSLGLHF
>TRBV7-2|15|NA|TRBJ1-1|NA
TGTGCCAGCAGCTCCCAGGGACGGTTGAACACTGAAGCTTTCTTT
CASSSQGRLNTEAFF
>TRBV20-1|14|TRBD2|TRBJ2-7|NA
TGCAGTGCTAGCGATCCGGGGAGGGCCTACGAGCAGTACTTC
CSASDPGRAYEQYF
>TRBV15|15|NA|TRBJ2-5|once
TGTGCCAGCAGCTTAGACAGGCAGTACCAAGAGACCCAGTACTTC
CASSLDRQYQETQYF
>TRBV2|14|NA|TRBJ1-6|NA
TGTGCCAGCAGTGAAGGTCGGGGAAACACACCCCTCCACTTT
CASSEGRGNTPLHF
>TRBV10-3|14|TRBD1|TRBJ1-6|NA
TGTGCCATCAGTGGGGACAGGGGTGTTTCACCCCTCCACTTT
CAISGDRGVSPLHF
>TRBV7-9|13|NA|TRBJ1-1|few
TGTGCCAGCAGCTTGGGCAGGGTGGCTGAAGCTTTCTTT
CASSLGRVAEAFF
>TRBV7-3|15|NA|TRBJ2-2|NA
TGTGCCAGCAGCTCCAGAGGCGGGAACACCGGGGAGCTGTTTTTT
CASSSRGGNTGELFF
>TRBV7-8|13|NA|TRBJ1-5|NA
TGTGCCTGGAGTAGGGCAGGGGAGCAGCCCCAGCATTTT
CAWSRAGEQPQHF
>TRBV9|11|NA|TRBJ1-6|NA
TGTGCCAGCAGTGATTCTCTTGCCCTCCACTTT
CASSDSLALHF
>TRBV29-1|12|NA|TRBJ1-2|many
TGCAGCGTCGACGCTCAGGGAGCCGGCTACACCTTC
CSVDAQGAGYTF